The clone carrying this TCR beta chain was recorded a few times. The antigen remains undetermined. Germline-derived CDR1 and CDR2 are SGHAT and FQNNGV. V was pared by 0 bases and J by 10 bases, with 11 bases of the junction left unmatched. CDR3 size: 16 residues. TCRdb re-analysed the reads in MiXCR, keeping a single row per CDR3 protein. Of 370,000 or so distinct CDR3 sequences listed, just under 35% are singletons. This sample was taken from a study of T cell repertoires in cytomegalovirus infection. About the study: It was recently identified HLA-C-restricted and well-studied HLA-B-restricted CMV epitopes that the study used. Indications of both CMV infection and matching HLA type were provided by public TCR beta signatures. Study outcomes and limitations: HLA-C-restricted TCR beta clonotypes specific for CMV led the ex vivo response. Based on cumulative public TCR beta family frequency, carriers of CMV plus the relevant HLA were identified.

This chain links TRBV11-2 with TRBJ2-1; the match to TRBD2 covers 8 bases. This TCR was recovered from a human donor in good health (CMV status not recorded). Some clones in this sample may be carry-over from other donors' samples. The sample was cultured PBMCs, taken from culture after CMV antigen stimulation. The CDR3, as DNA: TGTGCCAGCAGCTTAGATCCGGGAGGGCCTCAGGGCGAGCAGTTCTTC. It encodes CASSLDPGGPQGEQFF.